These T cell receptor beta chains were read from a single sample in a study of T-cell reconstitution after alpha-beta-depleted transplantation in children. MiXCR was run by TCRdb on the PCR reads, yielding one entry per CDR3 protein. The data hold about 980,000 distinct CDR3 sequences, with around 30% observed a single time. The sample here was PBMCs, mostly from graft donor cells, taken 360 days after TCRalphabeta/CD19-depleted stem cell transplant. All receptors come from a boy under three years old who had a stem cell transplant for SCID, so the T cells may come from the graft donor. Both conserved end residues are part of each CDR3. The D gene is left open where the match is weak. A row's size may be missing; if present it is once, few, many or a size class.

j_call,clone_size,d_call,v_call,cdr3_nt,cdr3_aa
TRBJ2-1,few,.,TRBV13,TGTGCCAGCAGCTTGTACGGGGGGCTTGAGCAGTTCTTC,CASSLYGGLEQFF
TRBJ2-3,once,.,TRBV6-1,TGTGCCAGCTGGAGGGGGGTTACCACAGATACGCAGTATTTT,CASWRGVTTDTQYF
TRBJ2-3,.,TRBD2,TRBV12-3/TRBV12-4,TGTGCCAGCAGCCGCTTAGGGGGCCTAGCGGGGGGACAATATTTT,CASSRLGGLAGGQYF
TRBJ2-2,.,.,TRBV12-3/TRBV12-4,TGTGCCAGCAGTTTTCGCTGGCAGGGAAGGACCGGGGAGCTGTTTTTT,CASSFRWQGRTGELFF
TRBJ1-5,.,.,TRBV6-5,TGTGCCAGCAGTTATGGAGCCCGATATAGCAATCAGCCCCAGCATTTT,CASSYGARYSNQPQHF
TRBJ2-7,.,.,TRBV29-1,TGCAGCGTTACGACTAGCTCCTACGAGCAGTACTTC,CSVTTSSYEQYF
TRBJ1-4,.,TRBD1,TRBV28,TGTGCCAGCAGCCTCCGACCTCACAGGGGGCGAGGTGAAAAACTGTTTTTT,CASSLRPHRGRGEKLFF
TRBJ1-1,few,.,TRBV7-9,TGTGCCAGCAGCCCCGGGACCCCTACTTCGGCTTTCTTT,CASSPGTPTSAFF
TRBJ2-3,many,.,TRBV2,TGTGCCAGCAGGGGACTCGGCGATACGCAGTATTTT,CASRGLGDTQYF
TRBJ2-7,.,.,TRBV5-1,TGCGCCAGCAGCTATGACAGCTCTTTCTCCTACGAGCAGTACTTC,CASSYDSSFSYEQYF
TRBJ2-1,.,.,TRBV4-2,TGTGCCAGCAGCCAAGAAGGGGACCGAGTTATCTTC,CASSQEGDRVIF
TRBJ2-7,.,.,TRBV27,TGTGCCAGCAGATGGGCCTATCCTCCCTACGAGCAGTACTTC,CASRWAYPPYEQYF
TRBJ1-3,many,.,TRBV3-1,TGTGCCAGCAGCCGACGGCAATCTGGAAACACCATATATTTT,CASSRRQSGNTIYF
TRBJ1-1,.,.,TRBV11-1,TGTGCCACCTCCGACAGTCTGAACACTGAAGCTTTCTTT,CATSDSLNTEAFF
TRBJ2-3,few,.,TRBV6-1,TGTGCCAGCAGCCGTCTCGTACAGGGAGGCACAGATACGCAGTATTTT,CASSRLVQGGTDTQYF
TRBJ2-7,few,.,TRBV6-2/TRBV6-3,TGTGCCAGCAGTTACTCGATGCGCCTCGAGCAGTACTTC,CASSYSMRLEQYF